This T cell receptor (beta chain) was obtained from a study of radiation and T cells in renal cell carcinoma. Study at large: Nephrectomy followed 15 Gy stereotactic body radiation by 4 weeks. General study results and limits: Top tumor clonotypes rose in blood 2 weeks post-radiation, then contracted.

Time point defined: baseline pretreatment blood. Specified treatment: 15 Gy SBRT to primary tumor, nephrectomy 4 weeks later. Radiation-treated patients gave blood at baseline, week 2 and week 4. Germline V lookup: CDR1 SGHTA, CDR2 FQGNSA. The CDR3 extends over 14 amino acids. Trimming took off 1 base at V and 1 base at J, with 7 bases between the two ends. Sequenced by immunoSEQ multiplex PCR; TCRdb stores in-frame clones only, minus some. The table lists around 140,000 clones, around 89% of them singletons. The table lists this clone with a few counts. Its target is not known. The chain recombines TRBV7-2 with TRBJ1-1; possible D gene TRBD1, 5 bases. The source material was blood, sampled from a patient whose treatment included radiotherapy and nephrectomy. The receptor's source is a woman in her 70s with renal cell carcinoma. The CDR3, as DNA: TGTGCCAGCAGCTTAGACGGGGGGAACACTGAAGCTTTCTTT. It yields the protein CASSLDGGNTEAFF.